Following are 5 T cell receptor beta chains from one sample sequenced in a study of Graves' ophthalmopathy and Graves' hyperthyroidism. Amplification from RNA transcripts yielded the TCR beta CDR3 regions. The workflow started with a first-round RT-PCR run with HTBI primers and then moved on to a second-round multiplex PCR. Via MiXCR, TCRdb re-called the multiplex PCR reads, giving one row per CDR3 protein. The sample has about 370,000 distinct CDR3 sequences, around 17% seen once. Sequences were obtained from peripheral blood. The receptors stem from a woman under 30 with Graves' ophthalmopathy.

This clonotype appeared many times. The chain is built from TRBV19 and TRBJ1-5, with D unclear. The length of the CDR3 is 13 residues. Trimming shortened V by 7 bases and J by 2 bases, and 9 bases separated the two germline ends. Germline CDR1 LNHDA, CDR2 SQIVND (reference sequence). The DNA of the CDR3 is TGTGCCAGTATGGGTATTGGCAATCAGCCCCAGCATTTT. Translation gives CASMGIGNQPQHF.

This clonotype was seen ten or more times. This may be a read error: a much more frequent sequence differs by one nucleotide. The V call is TRBV7-8, the J call TRBJ2-7, with D maybe TRBD2 (5 bases). Deletions cut 3 bases from V and 3 bases from J, with 9 bases between. In germline, CDR1 is SGHVS, CDR2 FQNEAQ. The length of the CDR3 is 13 residues. The CDR3 DNA is TGTGCCAGCAGCTTGAGGGCAGACTACGAGCAGTACTTC. This sequence encodes CASSLRADYEQYF.

There are many counts of this clonotype. This rearrangement joins TRBV6-1 to TRBJ2-7; 7 positions agree with TRBD1. The ends lost 5 bases at V and 4 bases at J; junction bases unmatched: 5. Germline V lookup: CDR1 MNHNS, CDR2 SASEGT. The CDR3 is 13 amino acids. CDR3 protein: CASSPDRVYEQYF. In DNA, the CDR3 is TGTGCCAGCAGTCCCGACAGGGTATACGAGCAGTACTTC.

This clonotype was observed many times. The gene calls are TRBV3-1 and TRBJ1-2; D not certain. This CDR3 contains 15 residues. Germline CDR1 is LGHDT and CDR2 is YNNKEL (reference sequence). Trimming removed 0 bases at V and 8 bases at J, with 16 bases between. In DNA, the CDR3 is TGTGCCAGCAGCCAAGAGGCAACAGCCGGCGGCGGCTACACCTTC. Encoded protein: CASSQEATAGGGYTF. Looking up the rest from reference TRBV3-1 and TRBJ1-2 gives the full variable domain: DTAVSQTPKYLVTQMGNDKSIKCEQNLGHDTMYWYKQDSKKFLKIMFSYNNKELIINETVPNRFSPKSPDKAHLNLHINSLELGDSAVYFCASSQEATAGGGYTFGSGTRLTVV.

This clonotype was found many times. The chain carries TRBV12-3 or TRBV12-4 and TRBJ1-1; D is possibly TRBD1 (6 bases). V dropped 6 bases and J dropped 3 bases, with 17 bases sitting between them. CDR3 length equals 15 residues. The CDR3 DNA follows: TGTGCCAGCAGCCTCCTACAGGGTAGGGACACTGAAGCTTTCTTT. Amino acids: CASSLLQGRDTEAFF.